Each of the 30 T cell receptor beta chains below was sequenced from the same sample in a study of identical twins. Each CDR3 protein is one row after TCRdb ran MiXCR on the 5' RACE reads. This sample carries 700,000 or so distinct CDR3 sequences, around 8.6% of them seen once, and the ten largest clones take approximately 0.89%. Another study also made use of these data, one on yellow fever vaccine responses in identical twins.

Sequencing was carried out using PBMCs. These receptors were taken from a woman aged 18-29 years in good health.

This clonotype was seen only a few times. The chain is built from TRBV7-3 and TRBJ2-1, with 8 bases lining up with TRBD2. CDR3 length equals 16 residues. Per the germline V gene, CDR1 is SGHTA and CDR2 is FQGTGA. The trim removed 3 bases at V and 0 bases at J, leaving 4 bases unmatched. Written as DNA, the CDR3 is TGTGCCAGCAGCTTTAGCGGGGACGTCTCCTACAATGAGCAGTTCTTC. Protein sequence: CASSFSGDVSYNEQFF.

This clonotype has more than one count but fewer than ten. V gene TRBV3-1 combines with J gene TRBJ2-1; TRBD2 aligns across 7 bases. V dropped 3 bases and J dropped 0; count of bases not matched to a gene: 11. The CDR3 spans 18 residues. Looked up from germline, CDR1 is LGHDT and CDR2 is YNNKEL (reference sequence). CDR3 in amino acids: CASSHLWREGTSYNEQFF. CDR3 nucleotide sequence: TGTGCCAGCAGCCATCTTTGGAGGGAGGGGACCTCCTACAATGAGCAGTTCTTC.

J is TRBJ2-1 and V is TRBV7-3; 15 bases are a match to TRBD2. This CDR3 has 15 amino acids. The germline V gene encodes CDR1 SGHTA and CDR2 FQGTGA. With V trimmed by 5 bases and J by 8 bases, 4 bases remained unmatched. CDR3 in amino acids: CASSAGLAGGDEQFF. The CDR3 nucleotides read TGTGCCAGCAGCGCGGGACTAGCGGGGGGAGATGAGCAGTTCTTC. Based on the CDR3 plus reference TRBV7-3 and TRBJ2-1, the full variable domain is GAGVSQTPSNKVTEKGKYVELRCDPISGHTALYWYRQSLGQGPEFLIYFQGTGAADDSGLPNDRFFAVRPEGSVSTLKIQRTERGDSAVYLCASSAGLAGGDEQFFGPGTRLTVL.

This clonotype was seen ten or more times. Written as DNA, the CDR3 is TGTGCCAGCAGTTTAATGCCGGGGGAAGCTTTCTTT. It yields the protein CASSLMPGEAFF. V usage is TRBV12-3 or TRBV12-4 and J usage is TRBJ1-1; no reliable D call. The CDR3 spans 12 residues. V lost 2 bases and J lost 8, with 9 bases in between.

The chain uses TRBV14 and TRBJ2-1, with D tentatively TRBD1 (6 bases). Germline lookup yields CDR1 SGHDN and CDR2 FVKESK. V lost 5 bases to trimming and J lost 4 bases, with 18 bases between them. This CDR3 is built from 16 residues. CDR3 amino acids: CASSEAGDPRYNEQFF. CDR3 DNA: TGTGCCAGCAGCGAAGCAGGGGACCCCAGGTACAATGAGCAGTTCTTC.

This clonotype appeared a few times. The chain combines TRBV12-3 or TRBV12-4 with TRBJ2-7; D ambiguous. CDR3 size: 15 residues. Trimming shortened V by 1 base and J by 0 bases, and 10 bases separated the two germline ends. CDR3 amino acids: CASSLVFGGSYEQYF. In DNA, the CDR3 is TGTGCCAGCAGTTTAGTGTTTGGCGGCTCCTACGAGCAGTACTTC.

This clonotype occurred a few times. This sequence joins TRBV7-9 and TRBJ1-1; D unclear. V lost 6 bases and J 0 bases, leaving 8 bases between the germline ends. CDR1 and CDR2 (germline): SEHNR, FQNEAQ (reference sequence). This CDR3 is 13 amino acids long. CDR3 nucleotides: TGTGCCAGCAGTGGATCCCTGAACACTGAAGCTTTCTTT. Protein product: CASSGSLNTEAFF. Full variable domain (missing parts from reference TRBV7-9 and TRBJ1-1): DTGVSQNPRHKITKRGQNVTFRCDPISEHNRLYWYRQTLGQGPEFLTYFQNEAQLEKSRLLSDRFSAERPKGSFSTLEIQRTEQGDSAMYLCASSGSLNTEAFFGQGTRLTVV.

This clonotype came up many times. The chain has TRBV5-5 and TRBJ1-2; no firm D call. Germline V lookup: CDR1 SGHKS, CDR2 YYEKEE (reference sequence). This CDR3 spans 16 amino acids. V lost 0 bases and J 0 bases, leaving 12 bases between the germline ends. The CDR3 region is CASSLVARRSNYGYTF. The CDR3 bases are TGTGCCAGCAGCTTGGTGGCAAGGAGGTCTAACTATGGCTACACCTTC.

This clonotype was seen repeatedly, ten times or more. The J gene is TRBJ2-7, the V gene TRBV12-3 or TRBV12-4; D not resolved. The CDR3 has 15 amino acids. Trimming left V 6 bases short and J 7 bases short, with 22 bases between. CDR3 protein: CASRAAGPPLGEQYF. DNA of the CDR3: TGTGCCAGCAGGGCCGCCGGGCCCCCCTTGGGGGAGCAGTACTTC.

This clonotype was seen a handful of times. The chain links TRBV28 to TRBJ2-2; a possible D gene is TRBD2 (6 bases). Germline V CDR1 and CDR2: MDHEN, SYDVKM. The V end was cut by 10 bases, the J end by 0 bases, with 15 bases between. The CDR3 covers 15 residues. This CDR3 is CATSRAGSNTGELFF. Here the CDR3 DNA reads TGTGCCACGTCTAGGGCGGGGTCGAACACCGGGGAGCTGTTTTTT.

The J gene is TRBJ1-2, the V gene TRBV12-3 or TRBV12-4; the D is unclear. The CDR3 has 14 amino acids. Deletions cut 2 bases from V and 8 bases from J, with 15 bases between. This CDR3 is CASSLSWNSLGYTF. The CDR3 DNA reads as TGTGCCAGCAGTTTATCCTGGAACAGCCTCGGCTACACCTTC.

This clonotype came up many times. V and J are TRBV6-2 or TRBV6-3 and TRBJ2-1; 12 bases map to TRBD2. Trimming took 5 bases from V and 5 from J; bases not matched to a gene: 4. The CDR3 covers 15 residues. CDR1 and CDR2 (germline): MNHEY, SVGEGT. This chain's CDR3 is CASSQLAGGDNEQFF. CDR3 in DNA: TGTGCCAGCAGTCAACTAGCGGGAGGAGACAATGAGCAGTTCTTC.

There are a few counts of this clonotype. The chain links TRBV6-1 to TRBJ2-7; 7 nucleotides align to TRBD2. Germline V gene data show CDR1 as MNHNS and CDR2 as SASEGT. The CDR3 contains 15 residues. V shed 4 bases and J 0 bases; nucleotides not matched to a gene: 6. This CDR3 reads CASSAMRGSSYEQYF. The CDR3 DNA follows: TGTGCCAGCAGTGCAATGCGGGGGAGCTCCTACGAGCAGTACTTC.

This clonotype was detected a few times. The rearrangement links TRBV4-3 to TRBJ2-1, with 9 bases lining up with TRBD1. The CDR3 contains 18 residues. The V segment lost 0 bases and the J segment 7 bases; nucleotides outside the gene matches: 13. Per germline, CDR1 LGHNA and CDR2 YSLEER. Here the CDR3 reads CASSQEEVSGTGFNEQFF. CDR3 bases: TGCGCCAGCAGCCAAGAAGAAGTCTCTGGGACAGGGTTTAATGAGCAGTTCTTC.

This clonotype was observed a few times. The rearrangement joins TRBV7-9 to TRBJ2-3; TRBD1 is a possible D gene (6 bases). Germline loops: CDR1 SEHNR, CDR2 FQNEAQ (reference sequence). Trimming shortened V by 0 bases and J by 6 bases, and 13 bases separated the two germline ends. The CDR3 runs to 15 residues. The CDR3 DNA follows: TGTGCCAGCAGCTTAGCGACCGGGCAGGGGGATACGCAGTATTTT. It specifies CASSLATGQGDTQYF. The full variable domain, rest sourced from reference TRBV7-9 and TRBJ2-3, is DTGVSQNPRHKITKRGQNVTFRCDPISEHNRLYWYRQTLGQGPEFLTYFQNEAQLEKSRLLSDRFSAERPKGSFSTLEIQRTEQGDSAMYLCASSLATGQGDTQYFGPGTRLTVL.

The chain couples TRBV25-1 to TRBJ2-3, with 9 bases that match TRBD1. Losses at the gene ends were 10 bases for V and 5 bases for J; bases not matched to a gene: 16. Germline values: CDR1 MGHDK, CDR2 SYGVNS. The CDR3 extends over 16 amino acids. The CDR3 sequence is CANEGPRDRDEDTQYF. The CDR3 coding sequence is TGTGCCAACGAAGGCCCCCGGGACAGGGATGAAGATACGCAGTATTTT.

There are a few counts of this clonotype. The CDR3 bases are TGTGCCAGCAGCGTAGAAGACAGAGCTAACTATGGCTACACCTTC. Protein: CASSVEDRANYGYTF. The chain combines TRBV9 with TRBJ1-2, with TRBD1 as a possible D gene (5 bases). The CDR3 totals 15 residues. Germline V gene lookup returns CDR1 SGDLS and CDR2 YYNGEE. The V end lost 0 bases, the J end lost 0 bases, and 9 bases lay between the germline ends.

The sample holds many counts of this clonotype. CDR3 in DNA: TGTGCCAGCAGCCCCTTAGGACAAGAGCAGTACTTC. Its protein product is CASSPLGQEQYF. This chain uses TRBV7-9 with TRBJ2-7; possibly TRBD1 for D (5 bases). The V end was cut by 5 bases, the J end by 7 bases, with 12 bases between. Germline CDR1 and CDR2: SEHNR and FQNEAQ (reference sequence). The CDR3 is made up of 12 amino acids. Variable domain in full (rest from reference TRBV7-9 and TRBJ2-7): DTGVSQNPRHKITKRGQNVTFRCDPISEHNRLYWYRQTLGQGPEFLTYFQNEAQLEKSRLLSDRFSAERPKGSFSTLEIQRTEQGDSAMYLCASSPLGQEQYFGPGTRLTVT.

A few counts support this clonotype. The chain joins TRBV5-1 to TRBJ1-6; no definite D call. CDR1 SGHRS and CDR2 YFSETQ come from the germline V gene. With 2 bases removed from V and 6 bases from J, the gap between germline ends came to 6 bases. This CDR3 comprises 13 residues. CDR3 nucleotides: TGCGCCAGCAGCTTTCAGGTTAATTCACCCCTCCACTTT. Its protein product is CASSFQVNSPLHF.

This clonotype has a handful of counts. The chain combines TRBV4-2 with TRBJ2-7; 7 positions agree with TRBD2. With V trimmed by 1 base and J by 3 bases, 3 bases remained unmatched. The CDR3 totals 14 residues. The germline V gene has CDR1 LGHNA and CDR2 YNFKEQ. Here the CDR3 DNA reads TGTGCCAGCAGCCAAGGTCCTAGCGGCTACGAGCAGTACTTC. This sequence encodes CASSQGPSGYEQYF.

The gene calls are TRBV6-2 or TRBV6-3 and TRBJ1-5, with a weak D call TRBD1 (5 bases). Germline V CDR1 and CDR2: MNHEY, SVGEGT. The CDR3 has 15 amino acids. Between the trimmed V and J ends, which lost 5 bases and 3 bases, there was a span of 14 bases. CDR3 amino acids: CASSPARQHNQPQHF. The CDR3, as DNA: TGTGCCAGCAGTCCCGCCAGACAGCACAATCAGCCCCAGCATTTT.

This clonotype appeared many times. V gene TRBV7-9 combines with J gene TRBJ2-2, with 7 bases that match TRBD2. The CDR3 is made up of 16 amino acids. Per germline, CDR1 SEHNR and CDR2 FQNEAQ (reference sequence). V lost 8 bases and J lost 0; bases outside the gene matches: 9. The CDR3 nucleotides read TGTGCCAGCTTCGGGCAGCGGGATACGAACACCGGGGAGCTGTTTTTT. Its protein is CASFGQRDTNTGELFF. Drawing the rest from reference TRBV7-9 and TRBJ2-2, the complete variable domain is DTGVSQNPRHKITKRGQNVTFRCDPISEHNRLYWYRQTLGQGPEFLTYFQNEAQLEKSRLLSDRFSAERPKGSFSTLEIQRTEQGDSAMYLCASFGQRDTNTGELFFGEGSRLTVL.

The table lists this clonotype with many counts. The genes are TRBV6-2 or TRBV6-3 and TRBJ1-1; TRBD1 might be the D (6 bases). V lost 4 bases to trimming and J lost 1 base, with 10 bases between them. Germline CDR1 is MNHEY and CDR2 is SVGEGT. The CDR3 extends over 14 amino acids. Here the CDR3 reads CASSSGQQNTEAFF. The CDR3 nucleotides read TGTGCCAGCAGTTCGGGACAACAGAACACTGAAGCTTTCTTT.

Only a few counts were recorded for this clonotype. An end of the junction does not agree with germline; a read error may underlie this. The chain employs TRBV3-1 and TRBJ2-1, with 13 nucleotides matching TRBD2. The germline V gene has CDR1 LGHDT and CDR2 YNNKEL (reference sequence). The CDR3 covers 15 residues. CDR3 protein: CACSQALAGGREQFF. CDR3 sequence (DNA): TGTGCCTGCAGCCAAGCACTAGCGGGGGGGCGGGAGCAGTTCTTC.

This clonotype was observed a handful of times. The chain uses TRBV15 and TRBJ2-3, with D perhaps matching TRBD2 (5 bases). Trimming stripped 0 bases from V and 1 base from J, with 8 bases between. This CDR3 region has 15 residues. Germline loops: CDR1 LNHNV, CDR2 YYDKDF (reference sequence). This CDR3 reads CATSREWRGTDTQYF. CDR3 nucleotide sequence: TGTGCCACCAGCAGAGAGTGGCGGGGCACAGATACGCAGTATTTT.

This clonotype was counted between two and nine times. A junction end diverges from the germline sequence, so it may reflect a read error. This chain connects TRBV20-1 to TRBJ1-4; 12 bases are a match to TRBD1. Germline loops: CDR1 DFQATT, CDR2 SNEGSKA (reference sequence). This CDR3 has 17 residues. The CDR3 coding sequence is TGCTGTGCTTACTATCGGGACAGGGGGCGAGCTAATGAAAAACTGTTTTTT. It is translated as CCAYYRDRGRANEKLFF.

This clonotype occurred once. J is TRBJ2-3 and V is TRBV20-1, with 10 bases aligning to TRBD1. Per the germline V gene, CDR1 is DFQATT and CDR2 is SNEGSKA (reference sequence). Trimming at V came to 6 bases and at J to 4 bases, leaving 10 bases not matched to a gene. This CDR3 has 15 residues. The CDR3: CSARGDRGLPDTQYF. CDR3 DNA sequence: TGCAGTGCACGCGGGGACAGGGGTTTGCCAGATACGCAGTATTTT.

This clonotype was detected many times. CDR3: CASSFFEWYTGELFF. CDR3 DNA: TGTGCCAGCAGCTTCTTCGAGTGGTACACCGGGGAGCTGTTTTTT. This chain connects TRBV5-8 to TRBJ2-2, with D uncertain. V was shortened by 2 bases and J by 3 bases, with 11 bases between the two germline ends. Germline CDR1 is SGHTS and CDR2 is YDEGEE. The CDR3 loop spans 15 amino acids.

The V and J genes are TRBV18 and TRBJ2-3; 10 bases fit TRBD2. This CDR3 has 16 amino acids. J lost 3 bases, V lost 5 bases, and 8 bases had no gene match. CDR1 KGHSH and CDR2 LQKENI come from the germline V gene. The CDR3 is CASSVSSGRATDTQYF. The DNA of the CDR3 is TGTGCCAGCTCAGTCTCCAGCGGGAGGGCGACAGATACGCAGTATTTT.

The chain is built from TRBV6-2 or TRBV6-3 and TRBJ2-1; D uncertain. The germline V gene encodes CDR1 MNHEY and CDR2 SVGEGT. Trimming shortened V by 0 bases and J by 6 bases, and 9 bases separated the two germline ends. This CDR3 is built from 14 residues. The CDR3 is CASSYSPEINEQFF. The CDR3 region has the DNA TGTGCCAGCAGTTACTCACCGGAGATCAATGAGCAGTTCTTC.